This T cell receptor (beta chain) was profiled in a study of shared clonotypes between healthy human individuals. The protocol was immunoSEQ multiplex PCR, while the TCRdb copy is restricted to in-frame clones and leaves out a portion. The table shows 750,000 to 1,000,000 clones, with about 92% occurring only once. The naive CD8 population came from CD45RO-negative cells selected for CCR7, without terminally differentiated effector memory CD45RA+ cells. The healthy adult donors were HIV-negative and reported no recent acute infections or vaccinations. Germline CDR1 and CDR2: SGHRS and YFSETQ. V lost 3 bases, J lost 7 bases, and 14 bases lay in between. The CDR3 extends over 14 amino acids.

The source is a man aged 25 to 40 in good health. The sample consisted of naive CD8+ T cells sorted from blood. This chain uses TRBV5-1 with TRBJ2-1; D not certain. The CDR3 spells CASSSSAQENEQFF. DNA of the CDR3: TGCGCCAGCAGCTCGTCTGCTCAGGAAAATGAGCAGTTCTTC.